Here is one T cell receptor (beta chain) with its context. What it binds is unknown. Its ends do not fully match the called genes, so a read error is possible. The data were obtained in a study of T-cell reconstitution after alpha-beta-depleted transplantation in children. CDR1 and CDR2 from the germline V gene are DFQATT and SNEGSKA (reference sequence). The CDR3 length is 16 residues. This sample's TCRbeta library carried unique molecular identifier barcodes. TCRdb independently ran MiXCR on the PCR reads; one entry per CDR3 protein. The sample yields more than 40,000 distinct CDR3 sequences, around 50% seen once. General study points: Alpha-beta T cells about two months after transplant reportedly derived from several hundred expanded graft clones.

Here the sequenced sample was peripheral blood, taken before TCRalphabeta/CD19-depleted stem cell transplant. This chain joins TRBV20-1 and TRBJ2-5; maybe TRBD1 (5 bases). The clonotype originates from a boy younger than two with SCID, due to receive a stem cell transplant. The chain's CDR3 is CSPRDQEGRESETQYF. The CDR3 DNA reads as TGCAGTCCTAGAGATCAGGAAGGCAGGGAATCGGAGACCCAGTACTTC.